This T cell receptor (beta chain) was captured by sequencing in a study of blood T cell repertoires in COVID-19. Turning to the study itself: Some COVID-19 samples were acute and others convalescent; all came from the United States, Italy and Spain. T cells, B-cell-depleted T cells, or PBMCs supplied cDNA or gDNA.

This CDR3 region has 14 residues. CDR1 is LGHDT, CDR2 YNNKEL, per germline (reference sequence). Trimming shortened V by 4 bases and J by 7 bases, and 15 bases separated the two germline ends. As handled by the study authors: Scientists estimated how many nucleated cells there were by amplifying reference gene primers. Libraries were prepared by immunoSEQ multiplex PCR; TCRdb keeps only in-frame clonotypes and omits some of them. The V and J calls and the clone size are those of that table, but D and trimming were determined from the DNA. The table has fewer than 85,000 clones, roughly 89% seen once.

This clonotype was sampled from a man in his fifties or sixties with acute or convalescent COVID-19. The V call is TRBV3-1 (or the pseudogene TRBV3-2), the J call TRBJ2-3; maybe TRBD2 (7 bases). Material: peripheral blood. CDR3 amino acids: CASSPWCGGHTQYF. The CDR3, as DNA: TGTGCCAGCAGCCCCTGGTGCGGGGGCCATACGCAGTATTTT.